This T cell receptor beta chain came from a study of blood T cell repertoires in COVID-19. Produced via immunoSEQ multiplex PCR; TCRdb's table is partial and in-frame only. This sample has 95,000 to 150,000 clones; more than 75% occur once, and the top ten carry 6.5% to 9%. CDR1 is MGHDK and CDR2 is SYGVNS in the germline V gene. The V gene end was trimmed by 8 bases and the J gene end by 4 bases; junction bases not matched to a gene: 13. This CDR3 has 16 residues. V gene TRBV25-1 combines with J gene TRBJ2-1, with 8 nucleotides matching TRBD2. The sequence derives from a man between 45 and 60 years old with acute or convalescent COVID-19. The material sequenced was peripheral blood. The CDR3 sequence: CASEGRGLAIYNEQFF. CDR3 nucleotides: TGTGCCAGCGAAGGCCGCGGACTAGCCATATACAATGAGCAGTTCTTC.